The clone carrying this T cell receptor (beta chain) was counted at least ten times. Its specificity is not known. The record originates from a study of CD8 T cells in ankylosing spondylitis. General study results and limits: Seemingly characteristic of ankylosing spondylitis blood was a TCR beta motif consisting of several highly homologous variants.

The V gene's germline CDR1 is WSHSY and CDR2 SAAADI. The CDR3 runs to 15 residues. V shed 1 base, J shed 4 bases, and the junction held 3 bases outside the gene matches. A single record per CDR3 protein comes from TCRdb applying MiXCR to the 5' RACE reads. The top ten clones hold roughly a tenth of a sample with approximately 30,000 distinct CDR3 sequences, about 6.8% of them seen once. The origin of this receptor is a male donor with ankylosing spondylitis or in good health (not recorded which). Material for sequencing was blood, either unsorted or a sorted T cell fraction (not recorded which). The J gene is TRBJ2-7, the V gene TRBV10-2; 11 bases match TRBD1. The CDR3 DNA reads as TGCGCCAGCAGTGAGTTGGGACAGGGGGTTTACGAGCAGTACTTC. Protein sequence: CASSELGQGVYEQYF.